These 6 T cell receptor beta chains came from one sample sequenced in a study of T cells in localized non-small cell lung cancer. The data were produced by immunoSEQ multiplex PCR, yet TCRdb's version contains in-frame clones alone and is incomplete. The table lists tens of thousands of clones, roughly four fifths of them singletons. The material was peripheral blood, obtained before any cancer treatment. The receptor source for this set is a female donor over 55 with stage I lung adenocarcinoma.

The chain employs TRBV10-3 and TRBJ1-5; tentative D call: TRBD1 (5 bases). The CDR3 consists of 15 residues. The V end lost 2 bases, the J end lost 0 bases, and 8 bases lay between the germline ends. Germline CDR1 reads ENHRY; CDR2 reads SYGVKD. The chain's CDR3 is CAISEGGNSNQPQHF. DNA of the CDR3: TGTGCCATCAGTGAGGGGGGTAATAGCAATCAGCCCCAGCATTTT.

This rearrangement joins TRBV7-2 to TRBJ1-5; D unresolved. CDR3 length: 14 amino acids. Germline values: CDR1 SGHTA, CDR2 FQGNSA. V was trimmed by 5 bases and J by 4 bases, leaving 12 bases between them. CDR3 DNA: TGTGCCAGCAGCCAGGATGGTCTAAATCAGCCCCAGCATTTT. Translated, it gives CASSQDGLNQPQHF. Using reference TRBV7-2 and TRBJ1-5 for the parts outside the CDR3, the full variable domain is GAGVSQSPSNKVTEKGKDVELRCDPISGHTALYWYRQSLGQGLEFLIYFQGNSAPDKSGLPSDRFSAERTGGSVSTLTIQRTQQEDSAVYLCASSQDGLNQPQHFGDGTRLSIL.

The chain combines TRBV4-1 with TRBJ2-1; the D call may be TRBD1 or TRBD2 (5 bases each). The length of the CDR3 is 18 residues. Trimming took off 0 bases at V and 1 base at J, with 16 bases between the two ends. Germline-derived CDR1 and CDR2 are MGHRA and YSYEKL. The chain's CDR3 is CASSQEGAGRRSYNEQFF. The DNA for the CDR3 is TGCGCCAGCAGCCAAGAAGGGGCGGGCAGGAGATCCTACAATGAGCAGTTCTTC.

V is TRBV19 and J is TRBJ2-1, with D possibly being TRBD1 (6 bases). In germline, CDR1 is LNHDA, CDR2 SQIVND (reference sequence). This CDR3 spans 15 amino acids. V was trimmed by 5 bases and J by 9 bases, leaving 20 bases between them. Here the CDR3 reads CASSLRRDTVSEQFF. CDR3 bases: TGTGCCAGTAGTTTAAGACGGGACACCGTGAGTGAGCAGTTCTTC.

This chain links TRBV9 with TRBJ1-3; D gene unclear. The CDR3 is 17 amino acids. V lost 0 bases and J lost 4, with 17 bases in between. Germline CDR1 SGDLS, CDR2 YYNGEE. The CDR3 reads CASSVATDVIGGNTIYF. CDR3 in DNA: TGTGCCAGCAGCGTAGCTACGGACGTGATAGGGGGAAACACCATATATTTT.

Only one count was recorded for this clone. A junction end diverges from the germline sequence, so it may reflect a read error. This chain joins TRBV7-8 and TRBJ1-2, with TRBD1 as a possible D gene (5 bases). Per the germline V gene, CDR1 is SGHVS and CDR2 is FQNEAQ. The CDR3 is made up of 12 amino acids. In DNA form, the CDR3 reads TGTGCCAGCAGCTTTCAGGAGGGACCCCTGTACTTC. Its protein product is CASSFQEGPLYF.